One and the same sample provided the 2 T cell receptor beta chains below, sequenced in a study of OX40 agonist ivuxolimab in advanced cancers. Clones were sequenced by immunoSEQ multiplex PCR, and TCRdb holds only the in-frame ones, with some missing. This table holds just under 65,000 clones, less than 95% found once. The source was CD4+ or CD8+ T cells sorted from blood, collected in a trial of the OX40 agonist ivuxolimab. These receptor sequences come from an adult with an advanced solid tumor such as melanoma, head and neck, liver or kidney cancer.

This clone was observed once. The chain's CDR3 is CASRDRGLMNTEAFF. The CDR3 DNA sequence: TGTGCCAGCAGGGACCGGGGACTCATGAACACTGAAGCTTTCTTT. The chain carries TRBV6-1 and TRBJ1-1; TRBD1 is a possible D gene (5 bases). With 6 bases removed from V and 0 bases from J, the gap between germline ends came to 14 bases. The CDR3 totals 15 residues. Germline CDR1 MNHNS, CDR2 SASEGT.

CDR3 sequence: CASSLNQGGNTIYF. The CDR3 nucleotides read TGTGCCAGCAGTTTGAATCAAGGAGGAAACACCATATATTTT. The V and J genes are TRBV28 and TRBJ1-3; D call uncertain. The germline V and J ends were trimmed by 3 bases and 4 bases, with 10 bases remaining between them. The germline CDR1 and CDR2 sequences are MDHEN and SYDVKM. The CDR3 sequence is 14 residues long.